These T cell receptor beta chains were read from a single sample in a study of siplizumab effects on memory and regulatory T cells. The repertoire was sequenced with immunoSEQ multiplex PCR; TCRdb's copy has only in-frame clones and lacks some. Counted here are about 110,000 clones, 92% occurring once; the ten biggest clones make up approximately 0.75%. What was sequenced was Tregs sorted from blood. The receptors were sampled from a human donor in good health. CDR3s include the opening cysteine and the closing phenylalanine or tryptophan. Fields, in order: V gene, J gene, clone size, D gene, CDR3 protein, CDR3 DNA. A D gene is named only where the DNA matches it firmly. Some rows have no size entry. The others give once, few or many, or a class for an expanded clone.

TRBV7-9	TRBJ1-1	-	-	CASSLAGGPEAFF	TGTGCCAGCAGCTTAGCGGGGGGGCCAGAAGCTTTCTTT
TRBV13	TRBJ2-2	-	-	CASSRGRPTGELFF	TGTGCCAGCAGCAGGGGGAGGCCCACCGGGGAGCTGTTTTTT
TRBV5-6	TRBJ2-7	-	TRBD1	CASGSTGGTREQYF	TGTGCCAGTGGATCGACAGGGGGCACGAGAGAGCAGTACTTC
TRBV7-8	TRBJ2-1	once	-	CASSLVPPRAGNNEQFF	TGTGCCAGCAGCTTAGTTCCCCCCCGGGCTGGGAACAATGAGCAGTTCTTC
TRBV18	TRBJ2-5	-	-	CASSPGRLQETQYF	TGTGCCAGCTCCCCCGGACGGTTACAAGAGACCCAGTACTTC
TRBV6-5	TRBJ1-2	-	TRBD1	CASSLDRGHLF	TGTGCCAGCAGCCTCGACAGGGGCCATCTCTTC
TRBV27	TRBJ2-7	-	-	CASSALASGEQYF	TGTGCCAGCAGTGCCTTAGCGAGCGGCGAGCAGTACTTC
TRBV6-5	TRBJ2-7	-	-	CASSYSGTKTYEQYF	TGTGCCAGCAGTTACTCCGGGACAAAGACCTACGAGCAGTACTTC
TRBV18	TRBJ1-2	-	-	CASSPESGYTF	TGTGCCAGCTCACCAGAGTCGGGCTACACCTTC
TRBV7-9	TRBJ2-5	once	-	CASSPAGKETQYF	TGTGCCAGCAGCCCCGCAGGCAAAGAGACCCAGTACTTC
TRBV10-1	TRBJ2-3	-	TRBD2	CASSQTSGSGDTQYF	TGCGCCAGCAGCCAGACTAGCGGGAGCGGGGATACGCAGTATTTT
TRBV14	TRBJ2-7	-	-	CASSQGLGTIYEQYF	TGTGCCAGCAGCCAAGGCCTCGGAACGATCTACGAGCAGTACTTC
TRBV6-1	TRBJ1-2	-	-	CASNHLNYGYTF	TGTGCCAGCAATCACCTTAACTATGGCTACACCTTC
TRBV25-1	TRBJ2-1	many	-	CASSDGTDRQFF	TGTGCCAGCAGTGATGGGACCGACAGGCAGTTCTTC
TRBV2	TRBJ1-1	-	-	CASSEWAGGGKAFF	TGTGCCAGCAGTGAATGGGCAGGTGGCGGGAAAGCTTTCTTT
TRBV5-5	TRBJ2-7	-	-	CASSLWRSSYEQYF	TGTGCCAGCAGCTTGTGGCGGAGCTCCTACGAGCAGTACTTC
TRBV5-6	TRBJ1-5	-	-	CASSFQEHQPQHF	TGTGCCAGCAGCTTTCAAGAGCATCAGCCCCAGCATTTT
TRBV6-1	TRBJ2-5	-	-	CASSGDAWTETQYF	TGTGCCAGCAGTGGGGACGCTTGGACAGAGACCCAGTACTTC
TRBV5-1	TRBJ2-4	-	-	CASSLRGEGAKNIQYF	TGCGCCAGCAGCTTGAGAGGGGAAGGGGCCAAAAACATTCAGTACTTC
TRBV19	TRBJ2-3	-	-	CASSISGGTDTQYF	TGTGCCAGTAGTATTTCAGGGGGCACAGATACGCAGTATTTT
TRBV5-1	TRBJ2-5	many	TRBD2	CASSGPRLAGLYQETQYF	TGCGCCAGCAGCGGTCCGAGACTAGCGGGCCTGTACCAAGAGACCCAGTACTTC
TRBV19	TRBJ2-1	once	-	CASSLQGVDEQFF	TGTGCCAGTAGTTTACAGGGTGTCGATGAGCAGTTCTTC
TRBV5-1	TRBJ2-7	-	TRBD1	CASSHGTGVPEQYF	TGCGCCAGCAGCCACGGGACAGGGGTACCCGAGCAGTACTTC
TRBV7-9	TRBJ2-5	-	-	CASSRSVETQYF	TGTGCCAGCAGCCGGAGTGTTGAGACCCAGTACTTC
TRBV11-1	TRBJ2-1	-	-	CASSLAREQFF	TGTGCCAGCAGCTTAGCGCGTGAGCAGTTCTTC
TRBV5-4	TRBJ2-3	-	TRBD1	CASSSTGAGDTQYF	TGTGCCAGCAGCTCGACAGGGGCAGGAGATACGCAGTATTTT
TRBV7-2	TRBJ1-1	-	-	CASSLGGWAFF	TGTGCCAGCAGCTTAGGGGGTTGGGCTTTCTTT
TRBV27	TRBJ2-5	-	-	CGVGFQETQYF	TGTGGGGTCGGCTTCCAAGAGACCCAGTACTTC
TRBV19	TRBJ2-2	-	TRBD2	CASSGGYTGELFF	TGTGCCAGTAGCGGGGGGTACACCGGGGAGCTGTTTTTT
TRBV6-1	TRBJ1-5	-	-	CASRLIAPQPQHF	TGTGCCAGCAGACTCATTGCCCCCCAGCCCCAGCATTTT
TRBV10-3	TRBJ2-3	-	-	CAIRGLTDTQYF	TGTGCCATCAGGGGGCTCACAGATACGCAGTATTTT
TRBV11-2	TRBJ2-2	-	-	CASRWGRTGELFF	TGTGCCAGCAGGTGGGGGCGCACCGGGGAGCTGTTTTTT
TRBV19	TRBJ1-1	-	-	CASRQRTLNTEAFF	TGTGCCAGTAGGCAAAGAACTCTGAACACTGAAGCTTTCTTT
TRBV19	TRBJ1-5	-	-	CASSLGTAQHF	TGTGCCAGTAGTTTGGGTACGGCCCAGCATTTT
TRBV6-5	TRBJ1-1	-	-	CASSYPGALEAFF	TGTGCCAGCAGTTACCCAGGGGCGCTAGAAGCTTTCTTT
TRBV2	TRBJ2-2	once	-	CASSEGGTWTGELFF	TGTGCCAGCAGTGAAGGGGGGACGTGGACCGGGGAGCTGTTTTTT
TRBV19	TRBJ1-5	-	-	CASSLRGDQPQHF	TGTGCCAGTAGTCTGCGGGGAGATCAGCCCCAGCATTTT
TRBV5-1	TRBJ1-4	-	TRBD1	CASRVPGQGAEKLFF	TGCGCCAGCAGGGTACCGGGACAGGGTGCTGAAAAACTGTTTTTT
TRBV11-2	TRBJ2-1	-	TRBD2	CASTRVLAVNEQFF	TGTGCCAGCACCCGAGTACTAGCGGTCAATGAGCAGTTCTTC
TRBV5-1	TRBJ2-1	-	TRBD2	CASSQGLDSYNEQFF	TGCGCCAGCAGCCAGGGACTAGACTCCTACAATGAGCAGTTCTTC
TRBV7-9	TRBJ2-2	-	-	CASSPDSYTGELFF	TGTGCCAGCAGCCCGGACAGTTACACCGGGGAGCTGTTTTTT
TRBV11-1	TRBJ2-5	-	TRBD1	CASSPGTGWEETQYF	TGTGCCAGCAGCCCGGGGACAGGGTGGGAAGAGACCCAGTACTTC
TRBV4-2	TRBJ2-3	-	TRBD1	CASSQDLSGAGGPDTQYF	TGTGCCAGCAGCCAAGATTTGTCCGGGGCAGGGGGCCCAGATACGCAGTATTTT
TRBV28	TRBJ2-1	-	-	CASSLKGAGSYNEQFF	TGTGCCAGCAGTTTAAAGGGGGCGGGGTCCTACAATGAGCAGTTCTTC
TRBV19	TRBJ2-7	-	TRBD1	CASTRQGQYEQYF	TGTGCCAGCACAAGACAGGGTCAGTACGAGCAGTACTTC